This is a list of T cell receptor beta chains from one sample in a study of Graves' ophthalmopathy and Graves' hyperthyroidism. TCRdb itself ran the multiplex PCR reads through MiXCR, one entry per CDR3 protein. The sample contains approximately 1.2 million distinct CDR3 sequences, 35% to 40% of which appear only once. Sequencing input: peripheral blood or thyroid tissue (not recorded which). The source of these receptors is an adult man with Graves' hyperthyroidism. Both conserved end residues are part of each CDR3. The D gene is left open where the match is weak. Part of the rows lack a size; the others show once, few, many or a class for expanded clones.

>many|TRBJ1-1|TRBD1|15|TRBV5-6
TGTGCCAGCAGCCCGTCGGGACAGGGTTTTACTGAAGCTTTCTTT
CASSPSGQGFTEAFF
>NA|TRBJ2-7|NA|14|TRBV30
TGTGCCTGGTCCCGTGGGGGGATAGCCTACGAGCAGTACTTC
CAWSRGGIAYEQYF
>NA|TRBJ1-1|TRBD1|17|TRBV5-6
TGTGCCAGCAGCTTCGGGACAGGGACGAATTTGAACACTGAAGCTTTCTTT
CASSFGTGTNLNTEAFF
>many|TRBJ1-6|TRBD1|16|TRBV7-9
TGTGCCAGCAGCCGTTTTAACAGGGGGCTGAGTTCACCCCTCCACTTT
CASSRFNRGLSSPLHF
>many|TRBJ1-1|NA|14|TRBV7-2
TGTGCCAGCAGCTTAGCGGCTATGAACACTGAAGCTTTCTTT
CASSLAAMNTEAFF
>NA|TRBJ2-5|TRBD1|16|TRBV7-2
TGTGCCAGCAGCTTGGCCGGGACAGGGAGAGAAGAGACCCAGTACTTC
CASSLAGTGREETQYF
>NA|TRBJ2-7|TRBD2|12|TRBV29-1
TGCAGCGCAGGACTAGGCGGCTACGAGCAGTACTTC
CSAGLGGYEQYF
>NA|TRBJ1-4|TRBD1|15|TRBV29-1
TGCAGCGCCTCGGACACAGGGGGCACTAATGAAAAACTGTTTTTT
CSASDTGGTNEKLFF
>once|TRBJ1-2|NA|8|TRBV9
TGTGCCAGCAGCCCCCGCGCCTTC
CASSPRAF
>many|TRBJ1-5|NA|16|TRBV2
TGTGCCAGCAGTGAAGGGACCAGGTCAGGACATCAGCCCCAGCATTTT
CASSEGTRSGHQPQHF
>few|TRBJ1-1|NA|12|TRBV6-6
TGTGCCAGCAGTTACTTGGGCTCTGAAGCTTTCTTT
CASSYLGSEAFF
>NA|TRBJ2-2|NA|15|TRBV30
TGTGCCTGGAGGTCAAGACAGCCGAACACCGGGGAGCTGTTTTTT
CAWRSRQPNTGELFF
>NA|TRBJ1-6|NA|15|TRBV7-2
TGTGCCAGCAGCGAACTAGCGGGAGACAATTCACCCCTCCACTTT
CASSELAGDNSPLHF
>many|TRBJ1-5|NA|16|TRBV4-2
TGTGCCAGCAGCCAAGATCGGACAGCCAGTTTTCTGCCCCAGCATTTT
CASSQDRTASFLPQHF
>many|TRBJ2-2|NA|13|TRBV7-6
TGTGCCAGCACCAAACCTAGCGCCGGGGAGCTGTTTTTT
CASTKPSAGELFF
>many|TRBJ1-2|NA|13|TRBV7-6
TGTGCCAGCAGCTTAGGTCCTGACTCCGGCTACACCTTC
CASSLGPDSGYTF
>many|TRBJ2-7|NA|15|TRBV9
TGTGCCAGCAGCGTAGGGGCGGGGATTAGCCACGAGCAGTACTTC
CASSVGAGISHEQYF
>NA|TRBJ2-5|TRBD2|16|TRBV5-1
TGCGCCAGCAGCTTGTTCCCCCTAGCGGGAGGCGAGACCCAGTACTTC
CASSLFPLAGGETQYF
>once|TRBJ2-3|TRBD2|16|TRBV7-2
TGTGCCAGCAGCCTAGCGGGCAATAACCGCCGAGATACGCAGTATTTT
CASSLAGNNRRDTQYF
>many|TRBJ1-1|NA|12|TRBV10-3
TGTGCCATCAGTGGATCAGTCGGGCTAGCTTTCTTT
CAISGSVGLAFF
>once|TRBJ2-5|TRBD1|12|TRBV5-1
TGCGCCAGCGGACAGGGGATTGAGACCCAGTACTTC
CASGQGIETQYF
>many|TRBJ1-5|NA|16|TRBV25-1
TGTGCCAGCAGTGAATCGAAGGGCAGGGGTCATCAGCCCCAGCATTTT
CASSESKGRGHQPQHF
>NA|TRBJ2-7|TRBD1|14|TRBV10-3
TGTGCCATCAGCGTGGAACAGGGGTACTACGAGCAGTACTTC
CAISVEQGYYEQYF
>NA|TRBJ1-1|NA|12|TRBV29-1
TGCAGCGTTGAAAGAGGGGCAGATGAAGCTTTCTTT
CSVERGADEAFF
>NA|TRBJ1-2|TRBD1|15|TRBV12-3/TRBV12-4
TGTGCCATCAGTGAGATTGGGACAGCTAACTATGGCTACACCTTC
CAISEIGTANYGYTF
>once|TRBJ1-1|NA|14|TRBV20-1
TGCAGTGTACGGGTTGATTTTGTGGACACTGAAGCTTTCTTT
CSVRVDFVDTEAFF
>few|TRBJ1-5|NA|15|TRBV11-2
TGTGCCAGCAGTGAAGGAAGGGGTTTCAATCAGCCCCAGCATTTT
CASSEGRGFNQPQHF
>NA|TRBJ2-5|TRBD2|18|TRBV29-1
TGCAGCGTTGAGCTCGGGACTAGCGGGAGACAATTCCAAGAGACCCAGTACTTC
CSVELGTSGRQFQETQYF
>many|TRBJ2-7|TRBD2|14|TRBV4-3
TGCGCCAGCAGCCACGCTTCGGGGGGAAACCAGCAGTACTTC
CASSHASGGNQQYF
>many|TRBJ1-1|NA|13|TRBV2
TGTGCCAGCAATACCGTCGACGGGGGTGAAGCTTTCTTT
CASNTVDGGEAFF
>NA|TRBJ1-4|NA|14|TRBV4-3
TGCGCCAGCAGCCAAGGGAGTCATAATGAAAAACTGTTTTTT
CASSQGSHNEKLFF
>many|TRBJ1-1|NA|15|TRBV12-3/TRBV12-4
TGTGCCAGCACTCGAGCGAGGGAGTTGGACACTGAAGCTTTCTTT
CASTRARELDTEAFF
>NA|TRBJ2-5|NA|16|TRBV12-3/TRBV12-4
TGTGCCAGCAGCTTAGGGGTAGCGCCGTACCAAGAGACCCAGTACTTC
CASSLGVAPYQETQYF
>NA|TRBJ1-1|NA|13|TRBV19
TGTGCCAGTACCGCAAGGGGGGGAACTGAAGCTTCCTTT
CASTARGGTEASF
>many|TRBJ1-1|NA|13|TRBV7-3
TGTGCCAGCAGCCATTGGGGGAACACTGAAGCTTTCTTT
CASSHWGNTEAFF
>NA|TRBJ2-7|TRBD2|15|TRBV5-1
TGCGCCAGCAGCCTTGTAGCGGGAGGCGGAAACGAGCAGTACTTC
CASSLVAGGGNEQYF
>NA|TRBJ2-7|TRBD2|15|TRBV20-1
TGCAGTGCTAGAGATCCAGCGGGAGGGCCGGCCGAGCAGTACTTC
CSARDPAGGPAEQYF
>NA|TRBJ1-2|NA|13|TRBV6-1
TGTGCCAGCAGCTCGGACGAGACTTATGGCTACACCTTC
CASSSDETYGYTF
>NA|TRBJ2-1|TRBD1|15|TRBV15
TGTGCCACCAGCAAGGACAGGGGTCTGGCCAATGAGCAGTTCTTC
CATSKDRGLANEQFF
>few|TRBJ1-1|NA|16|TRBV4-1
TGCGCCAGCAGCCAAGTACATCAGGGCTTAGTCACTGAAGCTTTCTTT
CASSQVHQGLVTEAFF
>few|TRBJ1-3|NA|14|TRBV2
TGTGCCAGCGAGGAGGGATTTACTGGAAACACCATATATTTT
CASEEGFTGNTIYF
>many|TRBJ1-3|NA|13|TRBV29-1
TGCAGCGCTGGGGGACACTCTGGAAACACCATATATTTT
CSAGGHSGNTIYF
>NA|TRBJ1-2|TRBD1|16|TRBV5-1
TGCGCCAGCAGCTCTTCCTCGGGACAGGGGCCTCGCGGCTACACCTTC
CASSSSSGQGPRGYTF
>NA|TRBJ1-4|TRBD1|15|TRBV15
TGTGCCACCGCCGGGACAGATCTTAAGGGTGAAAAACTGTTTTTT
CATAGTDLKGEKLFF
>few|TRBJ2-5|NA|15|TRBV12-3/TRBV12-4
TGTGCCAGCAGTTTAGCGTCCGACTCCCAAGAGACCCAGTACTTC
CASSLASDSQETQYF
>NA|TRBJ2-2|TRBD1|13|TRBV29-1
TGCAGCGTTTCGACAGGGGTGGCCGGGGAGCTGTTTTTT
CSVSTGVAGELFF